This T cell receptor (beta chain) was retrieved from a study of identical twins. Study-level findings and limits: For out-of-frame alpha sequences shared by twins, low generation probability was in excess.

A universal primer site arose from template switching, and cDNA bore unique molecular identifiers. TCRdb recomputed calls from the 5' RACE reads with MiXCR, one row per CDR3 protein. This table has just under 550,000 distinct CDR3 sequences, roughly 15% appearing once. For this clonotype: The antigen is unknown.

Among all donors, each was a healthy Caucasian. The CDR3 extends over 15 amino acids. V shed 2 bases and J shed 2 bases, with 13 bases lying between them. Germline CDR1 is SGHRS and CDR2 is YFSETQ. This sample also belongs to another study, concerning yellow fever vaccine responses in identical twins.

The chain employs TRBV5-1 and TRBJ2-5; D unclear. The sequence was obtained from a young woman in good health. Sequencing used CD4+ T cells sorted from blood. The CDR3 sequence: CASSLTSTPQETQYF. CDR3 nucleotides: TGCGCCAGCAGCTTAACTTCGACCCCACAAGAGACCCAGTACTTC.